The 26 T cell receptor beta chains given below trace back to one sample, sequenced in a study of shared clonotypes between healthy human individuals (dated by TCRdb to about 2020). The library was prepared using the immunoSEQ multiplex PCR assay. Not all clones reach the TCRdb copy of this immuneACCESS table, which keeps in-frame sequences only. Checked studies attribute under half of the gap to unresolved V genes and leave the rest unexplained. For this sample there are approximately 1,000,000 clones; about four fifths appear just once. The ten largest account for 0.5% to 0.6% of the sample. Input material: memory CD4+ T cells from PBMCs. According to the study, the label for this sample's cell subset or site signals: CD45RA-negative fraction. The receptors shown here come from a man aged 18 to 30 in good health. Some clones in this sample may be carry-over from other donors' samples.

V usage is TRBV7-2 and J usage is TRBJ1-1; 7 nucleotides match TRBD1. The germline gives CDR1 SGHTA, CDR2 FQGNSA. The CDR3 consists of 13 residues. Trimming at V came to 8 bases and at J to 1 base, leaving 4 bases not matched to a gene. CDR3 DNA sequence: TGTGCCAGCCGAAGGGACAGGAACACTGAAGCTTTCTTT. Translation: CASRRDRNTEAFF.

This clone was seen only a few times. Other DNA sequences in this specimen translate into the identical CDR3. CDR3 protein: CASSPGQGTEAFF. The CDR3 DNA reads TGTGCCAGCTCACCGGGACAGGGCACTGAAGCTTTCTTT. The gene calls are TRBV18 and TRBJ1-1, with 9 bases lining up with TRBD1. From germline, CDR1 is KGHSH and CDR2 LQKENI. V lost 3 bases to trimming and J lost 4 bases; unmatched junction nucleotides: 0. The CDR3 contains 13 residues.

The chain is built from TRBV5-5 and TRBJ2-1, with TRBD2 matching over 11 bases. Germline V CDR1 and CDR2: SGHKS, YYEKEE (reference sequence). There are 15 residues in the CDR3. V was clipped by 1 base and J by 6 bases; unmatched bases: 3. This chain's CDR3 is CASSLRLAGGNEQFF. Written as DNA, the CDR3 is TGTGCCAGCAGCTTGCGGCTAGCGGGAGGCAATGAGCAGTTCTTC.

Points on this clone: Other nucleotide sequences from this sample produce the same CDR3. The J gene is TRBJ2-1, the V gene TRBV27; D ambiguous. This CDR3 is 11 amino acids long. V was shortened by 1 base and J by 7 bases, with 2 bases between the two germline ends. From germline, CDR1 is MNHEY and CDR2 SMNVEV (reference sequence). The CDR3, as DNA: TGTGCCAGCAGTTTATTTAATGAGCAGTTCTTC. Protein sequence: CASSLFNEQFF.

The V gene is TRBV27, the J gene TRBJ2-1, with 11 bases that match TRBD2. The CDR3 is 19 residues long. Germline-derived CDR1 and CDR2 are MNHEY and SMNVEV (reference sequence). Trimming cost V 2 bases and J 0 bases; bases outside gene matches: 9. CDR3 nucleotide sequence: TGTGCCAGCAGTTTACTAGCGGGAGGTTTGTTGCGCTCCTACAATGAGCAGTTCTTC. Protein: CASSLLAGGLLRSYNEQFF.

This chain uses TRBV4-1 with TRBJ2-1; 7 bases line up with TRBD2. Germline CDR1 reads MGHRA; CDR2 reads YSYEKL. The junction had 11 bases not matched to a gene; V was cut back by 1 base and J by 14 bases. This CDR3 spans 14 amino acids. For the CDR3, the DNA is TGCGCCAGCAGCCAAGTTCCCCGGCTAGCGGAGGAGTTCTTC. It translates to CASSQVPRLAEEFF.

This clone was recorded a few times. CDR3 nucleotides: TGTGCCAGCAGCCGCCCCGAGGGAGAAGCTTTCTTT. This sequence encodes CASSRPEGEAFF. This rearrangement joins TRBV7-8 to TRBJ1-1; D is ambiguous. Germline V gives CDR1 SGHVS, CDR2 FQNEAQ. The V gene lost 5 bases and the J gene lost 8 bases, with 12 bases spanning the gap. The CDR3 has 12 amino acids.

CDR3 sequence (DNA): TGTGCCTGGAGTAGGCCGGGCTCCTACAATGAGCAGTTCTTC. Translated, it gives CAWSRPGSYNEQFF. The rearrangement joins TRBV30 to TRBJ2-1, with D uncertain. The CDR3 is 14 residues long. Deletions cut 2 bases from V and 0 bases from J, with 8 bases between. The germline V gene has CDR1 GTSNPN and CDR2 SVGIG (reference sequence).

On this clone: The sample holds other DNA sequences that translate to the same CDR3. This CDR3 reads CASSPTGVAGNTIYF. The CDR3 DNA follows: TGTGCCAGCAGCCCGACAGGGGTGGCAGGAAACACCATATATTTT. The rearrangement joins TRBV11-2 to TRBJ1-3, with TRBD1 matching over 8 bases. Germline V gene data show CDR1 as SGHAT and CDR2 as FQNNGV. The CDR3 covers 15 residues. With 5 bases clipped from V and 4 bases from J, the junction kept 7 bases outside the gene matches.

The sample holds a few counts of this clone. This sequence joins TRBV27 and TRBJ2-7, with 9 bases that match TRBD1. The trim removed 7 bases at V and 5 bases at J, leaving 15 bases unmatched. Germline CDR1 is MNHEY and CDR2 is SMNVEV (reference sequence). CDR3 size: 16 residues. The CDR3 nucleotides read TGTGCCAGCAACGCACAGGGGGGGACAGGGATCCACGAGCAGTACTTC. This encodes CASNAQGGTGIHEQYF.

The rearrangement uses TRBV6-1 and TRBJ2-2; D unclear. This CDR3 has 12 amino acids. In germline, CDR1 is MNHNS, CDR2 SASEGT. Trimming left V 4 bases short and J 5 bases short, with 5 bases between. The CDR3 region has the DNA TGTGCCAGCAGTGCCAAGACCGGGGAGCTGTTTTTT. This gives the protein CASSAKTGELFF.

This clone came up once. The V call is TRBV28, the J call TRBJ2-2; possibly TRBD2 for D (6 bases). This CDR3 is built from 16 residues. In germline, CDR1 is MDHEN, CDR2 SYDVKM. The V end lost 6 bases, the J end lost 2 bases, and 16 bases lay between the germline ends. CDR3 DNA sequence: TGTGCCAGCAGCGGGGCGGGACTTTTAAACACCGGGGAGCTGTTTTTT. Amino acids: CASSGAGLLNTGELFF. Together with reference TRBV28 and TRBJ2-2, the CDR3 gives the full variable domain: DVKVTQSSRYLVKRTGEKVFLECVQDMDHENMFWYRQDPGLGLRLIYFSYDVKMKEKGDIPEGYSVSREKKERFSLILESASTNQTSMYLCASSGAGLLNTGELFFGEGSRLTVL.

The chain combines TRBV29-1 with TRBJ2-7, with 9 bases lining up with TRBD1. Germline-derived CDR1 and CDR2 are SQVTM and ANQGSEA. With 5 bases clipped from V and 6 bases from J, the junction kept 5 bases outside the gene matches. The CDR3 consists of 12 residues. This chain's CDR3 is CSVTRDRAEQYF. Here the CDR3 DNA reads TGCAGCGTTACCCGGGACAGGGCCGAGCAGTACTTC.

For the CDR3, the DNA is TGTGCCAGCAGTGAGACCAGGTTCGCTGGGGCCAACGTCCTGACTTTC. This codes for CASSETRFAGANVLTF. The chain uses TRBV6-1 and TRBJ2-6; no clear D gene. V lost 3 bases, J lost 2 bases, and 11 bases lay in between. CDR3 length equals 16 residues. Per germline, CDR1 MNHNS and CDR2 SASEGT.

The CDR3 sequence: CAWSDTVTREQYF. Here the CDR3 DNA reads TGTGCCTGGAGTGACACAGTGACGCGGGAGCAGTACTTC. V is TRBV30 and J is TRBJ2-7; D not certain. This CDR3 has 13 residues. Germline loops: CDR1 GTSNPN, CDR2 SVGIG (reference sequence). Between the trimmed V and J ends, which lost 1 base and 7 bases, there was a span of 14 bases.

The J gene is TRBJ1-4, the V gene TRBV5-4; a possible D gene is TRBD1 (5 bases). The germline V gene encodes CDR1 SGHNT and CDR2 YYREEE (reference sequence). Trimming pared 4 bases from V and 8 bases from J, leaving 18 bases between. This CDR3 spans 15 amino acids. Here the CDR3 reads CASSTGGALGEKLFF. The CDR3, as DNA: TGTGCCAGCAGCACCGGGGGAGCCCTGGGGGAAAAACTGTTTTTT.

This clone was detected once. CDR3 loop: CASSPRPPMEEKLFF. As DNA, the CDR3 is TGTGCCAGCTCACCGCGACCGCCCATGGAGGAAAAACTGTTTTTT. The V gene is TRBV18, the J gene TRBJ1-4; D is uncertain. Trimming removed 3 bases from V and 8 bases from J, with 16 bases in between. Germline V gene data show CDR1 as KGHSH and CDR2 as LQKENI. The CDR3 runs to 15 residues.

V is TRBV18 and J is TRBJ1-2, with a tentative D call TRBD1 (6 bases). The germline CDR1 and CDR2 sequences are KGHSH and LQKENI. V lost 0 bases to trimming and J lost 8 bases, with 13 bases between them. CDR3 size: 14 residues. CDR3 amino acids: CASSPPRDNGGYTF. DNA of the CDR3: TGTGCCAGCTCACCACCCCGGGACAACGGAGGCTACACCTTC.

The CDR3 DNA reads TGTGCCAGCAGTTTATGGGGGACAGGCTTCCCCTATGGCTACACCTTC. The encoded protein is CASSLWGTGFPYGYTF. The chain uses TRBV28 and TRBJ1-2, with TRBD1 matching 8 bases. Germline lookup yields CDR1 MDHEN and CDR2 SYDVKM. CDR3 length equals 16 residues. Losses at the gene ends were 0 bases for V and 4 bases for J; bases not matched to a gene: 7.

The genes are TRBV4-1 and TRBJ1-2, with D maybe TRBD1 (6 bases). Germline CDR1 MGHRA, CDR2 YSYEKL. Trimming cost V 0 bases and J 4 bases, with 15 bases left between them. The CDR3 loop spans 16 amino acids. CDR3 bases: TGCGCCAGCAGCCAAGAGGGGGGGGCGCAGTCCTATGGCTACACCTTC. The encoded protein is CASSQEGGAQSYGYTF.

The chain combines TRBV5-1 with TRBJ2-1, with TRBD2 matching 12 bases. This CDR3 region has 17 residues. Losses at the gene ends were 2 bases for V and 2 bases for J; bases not matched to a gene: 5. CDR1 and CDR2 (germline): SGHRS, YFSETQ. Written as DNA, the CDR3 is TGCGCCAGCAGCTTTCTAGCGGGAGGGAACACCTACAATGAGCAGTTCTTC. This sequence encodes CASSFLAGGNTYNEQFF.

V gene TRBV9 combines with J gene TRBJ2-2, with a tentative D call TRBD1 (6 bases). Germline loops: CDR1 SGDLS, CDR2 YYNGEE. This CDR3 has 14 amino acids. With 4 bases removed from V and 5 bases from J, the gap between germline ends came to 12 bases. CDR3 sequence: CASSSGQPTGELFF. Here the CDR3 DNA reads TGTGCCAGCAGCTCCGGACAGCCAACCGGGGAGCTGTTTTTT.

The chain combines TRBV27 with TRBJ1-1; D might be TRBD1 (6 bases). Germline lookup yields CDR1 MNHEY and CDR2 SMNVEV (reference sequence). With 6 bases removed from V and 5 bases from J, the gap between germline ends came to 16 bases. The CDR3 sequence is 14 residues long. CDR3 sequence (DNA): TGTGCCAGCAGGAACATAGGGGGTAAAACTGAAGCTTTCTTT. Translation: CASRNIGGKTEAFF.

In this sample, this clone turned up a few times. The chain couples TRBV27 to TRBJ1-1; 9 bases match TRBD1. The J segment lost 12 bases and the V segment lost 10 bases, leaving 12 bases of the junction unmatched. CDR1 and CDR2 (germline): MNHEY, SMNVEV (reference sequence). CDR3 length: 12 amino acids. The CDR3 DNA is TGTGCCACCAGGAGCCGGGACAGGGACTCTTTCTTT. Translation gives CATRSRDRDSFF.

This chain joins TRBV10-3 and TRBJ2-7; D may be TRBD2 (6 bases). This CDR3 has 14 residues. Trimming stripped 4 bases from V and 2 bases from J, with 12 bases between. The V gene's germline CDR1 is ENHRY and CDR2 SYGVKD. The CDR3 DNA sequence: TGTGCCATCAGTGCTACTAGCCCTACCTACGAGCAGTACTTC. Translated: CAISATSPTYEQYF.

This chain uses TRBV7-3 with TRBJ2-3; D possibly matches TRBD1 or TRBD2 (5 bases each). This CDR3 has 17 amino acids. Germline loops: CDR1 SGHTA, CDR2 FQGTGA. V lost 4 bases and J lost 3, with 20 bases in between. The CDR3 region has the DNA TGTGCCAGCAGCTCTACTGGGGGACGGAGTTCTACAGATACGCAGTATTTT. Encoded protein: CASSSTGGRSSTDTQYF.